This entry features one T cell receptor beta chain sequence. What it recognizes is unknown. Primers for the PCR totalled 60 Vbeta and 13 Jbeta. Original methodology: Later, 65 million to 85 million unique TCR beta chains were counted in an analysis, and approximately 10 million of them were shared. Some clones are missing from TCRdb's copy, which holds only in-frame ones; the method was immunoSEQ multiplex PCR. The V and J calls and the clone size are those of that table, but D and trimming were determined from the DNA. Of just under 250,000 clones listed, roughly 80% are singletons. The data originate from a study of cytomegalovirus exposure and HLA in healthy donors. Germline V gene lookup returns CDR1 SGHTA and CDR2 FQGNSA. Losses at the gene ends were 4 bases for V and 10 bases for J; bases not matched to a gene: 10. The CDR3 totals 14 residues. Findings of the study overall: Per a prior analysis, the majority of TCR beta V segments were productive roughly 87% or roughly 30% of the time. Presence/absence analysis assumed near-uniform sequencing depth across donors. Some segments of the V type, notably TRBV6-2 and TRBV6-3, were excluded as indistinguishable.

The rearrangement links TRBV7-2 to TRBJ2-1, with 7 bases identical to TRBD1. This clonotype was obtained from a middle-aged woman in good health and CMV-seropositive. Input material: PBMCs. The CDR3 sequence is CASSSQTGHREQFF. CDR3 DNA: TGTGCCAGCAGCTCTCAGACAGGGCACAGAGAGCAGTTCTTC. Variable domain in full (rest from reference TRBV7-2 and TRBJ2-1): GAGVSQSPSNKVTEKGKDVELRCDPISGHTALYWYRQSLGQGLEFLIYFQGNSAPDKSGLPSDRFSAERTGGSVSTLTIQRTQQEDSAVYLCASSSQTGHREQFFGPGTRLTVL.